This T cell receptor beta chain was identified during a study of Ad26.COV2.S vaccination and SARS-CoV-2 variants. The study, taken as a whole, reports: Spike-specific TCR breadth was greater in vaccine than placebo recipients. CD8+ and CD4+ T cells specific for spike reportedly responded with substantial breadth after vaccination.

Some clones are missing from TCRdb's copy, which holds only in-frame ones; the method was immunoSEQ multiplex PCR. The table shows 400,000 to 450,000 clones, with about 92% occurring only once. Points on this clone: Its cognate antigen is unknown.

Treatment denoted: some 20 received Ad26.COV2.S at low or high dose, single or two shots; a few received placebo; per-sample allocation not given. The investigators took samples on day 63 after the first vaccine or placebo injection. The individual, an adult aged 18-55 years, was a donor in Boston. The origin of this receptor is a person between 18 and 65 years old who received the Ad26.COV2.S COVID-19 vaccine or a placebo. The sequenced sample was peripheral blood, obtained in a trial of Ad26.COV2.S vaccine versus placebo.

The DNA of the CDR3 is TGCGCCAGCAGCGACGGACTCCCCGGTAGAAACAATGAGCAGTTCTTC. Translated, it gives CASSDGLPGRNNEQFF. The chain joins TRBV5-1 to TRBJ2-1, with D possibly matching TRBD2 (5 bases). The V gene's germline CDR1 is SGHRS and CDR2 YFSETQ. V dropped 4 bases and J dropped 5 bases, with 19 bases sitting between them. CDR3 length: 16 amino acids.